The 11 T cell receptor beta chains below were found in one sample sequenced in a study of T-cell reconstitution after alpha-beta-depleted transplantation in children. The library targeted TCRbeta and was prepared with unique molecular identifiers. From the PCR reads, TCRdb called clonotypes with MiXCR, one entry per CDR3 protein. The table records approximately 110,000 distinct CDR3 sequences, roughly 24% of them present only once. This sample comprised PBMCs, mostly from graft donor cells, obtained 180 days after TCRalphabeta/CD19-depleted stem cell transplant. The receptors here all came from a male patient between 2 and 9 years old who had a stem cell transplant for chronic granulomatous disease, so the T cells may come from the graft donor.

Sample share makes this clonotype large. The rearrangement uses TRBV7-9 and TRBJ1-6; D gene ambiguous. Germline loops: CDR1 SEHNR, CDR2 FQNEAQ (reference sequence). This CDR3 comprises 17 residues. Trimming pared 4 bases from V and 10 bases from J, leaving 23 bases between. CDR3 protein: CASSSHDKKGFGSPLHF. The CDR3 nucleotides are TGTGCCAGCAGCTCTCACGACAAGAAAGGATTTGGGTCACCCCTCCACTTT.

This clonotype appeared many times. The chain links TRBV20-1 to TRBJ2-1; D remains ambiguous. Germline V gene data show CDR1 as DFQATT and CDR2 as SNEGSKA (reference sequence). Trimming removed 3 bases at V and 2 bases at J, with 8 bases between. This CDR3 comprises 13 residues. CDR3 nucleotides: TGCAGTGCTAGTCGGCTACCCTACAATGAGCAGTTCTTC. Translating gives CSASRLPYNEQFF.

A few counts support this clonotype. The chain has TRBV3-1 and TRBJ1-1; weak D call: TRBD1 (5 bases). This CDR3 is built from 13 residues. Germline V gene lookup returns CDR1 LGHDT and CDR2 YNNKEL (reference sequence). V was shortened by 6 bases and J by 4 bases, with 12 bases between the two germline ends. CDR3: CASSVPGSTEAFF. DNA for the CDR3: TGTGCCAGCAGTGTACCAGGGAGCACTGAAGCTTTCTTT.

This clonotype came up many times. The chain joins TRBV7-2 to TRBJ2-3, with 10 bases aligning to TRBD1. The J segment lost 3 bases and the V segment lost 4 bases, leaving 4 bases of the junction unmatched. Germline assignment: CDR1 SGHTA and CDR2 FQGNSA. This CDR3 is built from 15 residues. This CDR3 reads CASSWTGGGTDTQYF. The CDR3, as DNA: TGTGCCAGCAGCTGGACAGGGGGAGGAACAGATACGCAGTATTTT. Supplemented by reference TRBV7-2 and TRBJ2-3, the full variable domain reads GAGVSQSPSNKVTEKGKDVELRCDPISGHTALYWYRQSLGQGLEFLIYFQGNSAPDKSGLPSDRFSAERTGGSVSTLTIQRTQQEDSAVYLCASSWTGGGTDTQYFGPGTRLTVL.

The chain is built from TRBV5-1 and TRBJ2-7; 12 nucleotides align to TRBD2. The V gene's germline CDR1 is SGHRS and CDR2 YFSETQ. The CDR3 extends over 15 amino acids. V lost 0 bases and J lost 7; bases outside the gene matches: 5. CDR3 DNA sequence: TGCGCCAGCAGCTTGGGACTAGCGGGAGTCGGGGAGCAGTACTTC. Protein: CASSLGLAGVGEQYF.

The genes are TRBV20-1 and TRBJ2-2; the match to TRBD1 covers 12 bases. The length of the CDR3 is 17 residues. V gave up 0 bases and J gave up 5 bases; unmatched junction bases: 7. The germline V gene has CDR1 DFQATT and CDR2 SNEGSKA (reference sequence). The CDR3 nucleotides read TGCAGTGCTAGAGATATGGGACAGGGGGCTTTAACCGGGGAGCTGTTTTTT. It translates to CSARDMGQGALTGELFF.

This clonotype was counted many times. The rearrangement uses TRBV29-1 and TRBJ2-1; 11 bases match TRBD1. CDR1 SQVTM and CDR2 ANQGSEA come from the germline V gene. The CDR3 spans 15 residues. V gave up 2 bases and J gave up 8 bases; unmatched junction bases: 8. CDR3 amino acids: CSVESGRTGGHEQFF. The CDR3 nucleotides are TGCAGCGTTGAATCGGGTAGGACAGGGGGCCATGAGCAGTTCTTC.

The chain combines TRBV11-2 with TRBJ2-5; 7 bases line up with TRBD1. Germline V gene sequence: CDR1 SGHAT, CDR2 FQNNGV. Trimming removed 4 bases from V and 1 base from J; junction bases left unmatched: 12. The CDR3 is 17 residues long. The CDR3 loop reads CASSYPPGTVTQETQYF. In DNA form, the CDR3 reads TGTGCCAGCAGCTATCCCCCCGGGACAGTGACCCAAGAGACCCAGTACTTC.

This clonotype occurred a few times. V usage is TRBV7-6 and J usage is TRBJ2-1; 12 nucleotides align to TRBD2. CDR1 and CDR2 (germline): SGHVS, FNYEAQ. V was clipped by 5 bases and J by 2 bases; unmatched bases: 1. This CDR3 is built from 15 residues. DNA for the CDR3: TGTGCCAGCAGCCGGACTAGCGGGGCCTACAATGAGCAGTTCTTC. Protein: CASSRTSGAYNEQFF. The entire variable domain, with the rest obtained from reference TRBV7-6 and TRBJ2-1, is as follows: GAGVSQSPRYKVTKRGQDVALRCDPISGHVSLYWYRQALGQGPEFLTYFNYEAQQDKSGLPNDRFSAERPEGSISTLTIQRTEQRDSAMYRCASSRTSGAYNEQFFGPGTRLTVL.

This chain joins TRBV29-1 and TRBJ2-5; 12 nucleotides match TRBD1. Unmatched junction bases numbered 14, after V lost 7 bases and J lost 5 bases. The CDR3 length is 16 residues. The germline V gene has CDR1 SQVTM and CDR2 ANQGSEA. The CDR3 DNA is TGCAGCGCCAAATCCGGGACAGGGGGCAAGGAGGAGACCCAGTACTTC. Residues: CSAKSGTGGKEETQYF.

The rearrangement joins TRBV10-3 to TRBJ1-5; TRBD1 agrees at 8 bases. Germline V gene lookup returns CDR1 ENHRY and CDR2 SYGVKD. This CDR3 is 15 amino acids long. With V trimmed by 3 bases and J by 0 bases, 1 base remained unmatched. Here the CDR3 reads CAISDGQGSNQPQHF. The CDR3 DNA reads as TGTGCCATCAGTGACGGACAGGGTAGCAATCAGCCCCAGCATTTT.